This paragraph reports one TCR beta chain. Source study methods: Researchers report that nucleated cell counts were estimated from reference gene primer amplification. Measured with immunoSEQ multiplex PCR; TCRdb has only the in-frame clones, and not every one. V and J calls and clone size are those listed in that table; D and trimming were worked out from the DNA. The table includes about 59,000 clones, almost 80% detected once. This entry is derived from a study of blood T cell repertoires in COVID-19. For the study at large: Spain, Italy and the United States supplied samples that represented acute and convalescent COVID-19. T cells, B-cell-depleted T cells, or PBMCs provided the cDNA or gDNA that served as material.

CDR3 size: 15 residues. With 3 bases removed from V and 3 bases from J, the gap between germline ends came to 14 bases. Germline assignment: CDR1 KGHSH and CDR2 LQKENI. The sequence was obtained from a man in his fifties or sixties with acute or convalescent COVID-19. Material for sequencing was peripheral blood. The rearrangement uses TRBV18 and TRBJ2-5; tentative D call: TRBD1 (6 bases). This chain's CDR3 is CASSPETGSEETQYF. CDR3 bases: TGTGCCAGCTCACCCGAGACAGGAAGCGAAGAGACCCAGTACTTC.